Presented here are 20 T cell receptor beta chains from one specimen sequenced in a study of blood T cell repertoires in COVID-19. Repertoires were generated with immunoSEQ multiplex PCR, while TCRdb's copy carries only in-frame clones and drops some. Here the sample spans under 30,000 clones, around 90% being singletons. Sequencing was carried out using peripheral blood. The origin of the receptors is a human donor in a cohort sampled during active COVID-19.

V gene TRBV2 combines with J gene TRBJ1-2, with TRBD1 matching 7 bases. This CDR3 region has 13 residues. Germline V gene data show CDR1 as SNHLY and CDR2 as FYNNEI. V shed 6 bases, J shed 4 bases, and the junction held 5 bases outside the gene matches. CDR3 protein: CASRTGTAYGYTF. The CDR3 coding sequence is TGTGCCAGCAGAACCGGGACAGCCTATGGCTACACCTTC. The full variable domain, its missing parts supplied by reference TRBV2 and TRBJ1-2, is EPEVTQTPSHQVTQMGQEVILRCVPISNHLYFYWYRQILGQKVEFLVSFYNNEISEKSEIFDDQFSVERPDGSNFTLKIRSTKLEDSAMYFCASRTGTAYGYTFGSGTRLTVV.

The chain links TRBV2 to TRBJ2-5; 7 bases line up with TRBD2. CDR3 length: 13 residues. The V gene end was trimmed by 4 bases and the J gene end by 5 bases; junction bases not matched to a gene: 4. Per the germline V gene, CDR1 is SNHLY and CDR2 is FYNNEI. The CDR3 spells CASSGLARETQYF. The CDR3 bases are TGTGCCAGCAGTGGACTAGCCCGGGAGACCCAGTACTTC.

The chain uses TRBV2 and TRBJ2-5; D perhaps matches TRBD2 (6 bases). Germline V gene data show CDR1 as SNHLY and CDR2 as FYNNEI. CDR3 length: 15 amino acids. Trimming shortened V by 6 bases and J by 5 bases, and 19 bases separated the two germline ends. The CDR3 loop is CASSQDAGSGETQYF. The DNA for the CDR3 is TGTGCCAGCAGCCAGGACGCAGGGAGCGGGGAGACCCAGTACTTC.

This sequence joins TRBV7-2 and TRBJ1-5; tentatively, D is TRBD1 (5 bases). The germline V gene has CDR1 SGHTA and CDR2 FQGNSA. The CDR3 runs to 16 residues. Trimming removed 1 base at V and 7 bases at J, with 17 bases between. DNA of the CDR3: TGTGCCAGCAGCTTAGGTCGACGGACTGGGGGGCAGCCCCAGCATTTT. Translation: CASSLGRRTGGQPQHF.

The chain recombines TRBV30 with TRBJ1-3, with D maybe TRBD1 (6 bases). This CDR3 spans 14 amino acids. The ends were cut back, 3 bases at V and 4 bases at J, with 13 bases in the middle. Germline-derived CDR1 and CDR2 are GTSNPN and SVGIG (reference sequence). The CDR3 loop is CAWSAQGRGNTIYF. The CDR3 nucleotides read TGTGCCTGGAGCGCCCAGGGGCGCGGAAACACCATATATTTT.

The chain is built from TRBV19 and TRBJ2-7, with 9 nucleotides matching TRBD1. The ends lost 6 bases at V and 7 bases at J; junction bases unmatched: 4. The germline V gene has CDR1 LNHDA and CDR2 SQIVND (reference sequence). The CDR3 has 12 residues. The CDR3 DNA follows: TGTGCCAGTAGACAGGGGGCTGGGGAGCAGTACTTC. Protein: CASRQGAGEQYF.

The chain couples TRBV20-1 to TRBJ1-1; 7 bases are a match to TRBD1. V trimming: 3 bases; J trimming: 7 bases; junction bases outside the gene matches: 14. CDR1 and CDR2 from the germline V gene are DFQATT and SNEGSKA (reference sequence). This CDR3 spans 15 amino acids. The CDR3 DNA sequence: TGCAGTGCTAGTGACGCGGGACAGACTAATTTTGAAGCTTTCTTT. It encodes CSASDAGQTNFEAFF.

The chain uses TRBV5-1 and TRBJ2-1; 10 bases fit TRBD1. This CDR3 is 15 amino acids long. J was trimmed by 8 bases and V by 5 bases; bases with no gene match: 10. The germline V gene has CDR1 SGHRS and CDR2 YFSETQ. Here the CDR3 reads CASSTGWTGGDEQFF. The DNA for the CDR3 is TGCGCCAGCAGTACCGGTTGGACAGGGGGTGATGAGCAGTTCTTC.

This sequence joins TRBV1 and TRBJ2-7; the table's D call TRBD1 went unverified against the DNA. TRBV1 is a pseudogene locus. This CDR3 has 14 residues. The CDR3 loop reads CTSSQGQGRYEQYF. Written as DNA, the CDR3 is TGCACCAGCAGCCAAGGGCAGGGTCGATACGAGCAGTACTTC.

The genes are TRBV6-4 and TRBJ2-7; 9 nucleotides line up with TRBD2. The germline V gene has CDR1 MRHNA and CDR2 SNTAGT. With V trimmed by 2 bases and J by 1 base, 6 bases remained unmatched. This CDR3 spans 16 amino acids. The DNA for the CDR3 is TGTGCCAGCAGTGACGGGCTAGCGGGGACATCCTACGAGCAGTACTTC. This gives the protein CASSDGLAGTSYEQYF.

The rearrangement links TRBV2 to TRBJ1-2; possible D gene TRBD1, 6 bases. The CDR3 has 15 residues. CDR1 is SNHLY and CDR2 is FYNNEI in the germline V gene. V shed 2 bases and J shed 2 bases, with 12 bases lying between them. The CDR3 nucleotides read TGTGCCAGCAGTGAAACAGGGTGGCCGAACTATGGCTACACCTTC. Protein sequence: CASSETGWPNYGYTF.

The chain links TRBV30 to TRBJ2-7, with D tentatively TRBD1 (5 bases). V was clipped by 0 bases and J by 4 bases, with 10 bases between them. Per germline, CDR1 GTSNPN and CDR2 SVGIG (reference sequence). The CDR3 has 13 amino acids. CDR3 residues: CAWSVGAAYEQYF. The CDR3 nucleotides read TGTGCCTGGAGTGTAGGGGCGGCATACGAGCAGTACTTC.

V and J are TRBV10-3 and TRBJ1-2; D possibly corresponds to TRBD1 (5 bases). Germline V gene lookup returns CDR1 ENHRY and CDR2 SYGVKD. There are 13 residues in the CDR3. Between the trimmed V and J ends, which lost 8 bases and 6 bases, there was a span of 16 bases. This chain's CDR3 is CAISRQGRNGYTF. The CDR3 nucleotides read TGTGCCATCTCCAGGCAGGGTCGGAATGGCTACACCTTC.

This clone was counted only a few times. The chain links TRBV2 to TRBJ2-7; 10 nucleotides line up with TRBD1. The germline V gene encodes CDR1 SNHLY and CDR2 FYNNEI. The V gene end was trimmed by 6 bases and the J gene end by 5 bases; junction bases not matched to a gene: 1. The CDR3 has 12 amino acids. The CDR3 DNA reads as TGTGCCAGCAGGACAGGGGGCAACGAGCAGTACTTC. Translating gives CASRTGGNEQYF. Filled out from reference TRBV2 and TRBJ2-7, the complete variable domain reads EPEVTQTPSHQVTQMGQEVILRCVPISNHLYFYWYRQILGQKVEFLVSFYNNEISEKSEIFDDQFSVERPDGSNFTLKIRSTKLEDSAMYFCASRTGGNEQYFGPGTRLTVT.

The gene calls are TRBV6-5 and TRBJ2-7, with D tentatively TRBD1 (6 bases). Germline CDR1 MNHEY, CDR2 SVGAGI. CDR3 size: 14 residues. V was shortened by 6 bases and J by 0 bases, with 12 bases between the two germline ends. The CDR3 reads CASSQGFNSYEQYF. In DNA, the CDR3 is TGTGCCAGCAGCCAGGGGTTTAACTCCTACGAGCAGTACTTC.

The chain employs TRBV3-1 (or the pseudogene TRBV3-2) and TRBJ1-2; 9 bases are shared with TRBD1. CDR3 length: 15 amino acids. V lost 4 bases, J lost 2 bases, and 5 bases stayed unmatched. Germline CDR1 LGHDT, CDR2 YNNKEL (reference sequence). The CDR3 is CASSPGTGYNYGYTF. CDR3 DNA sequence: TGTGCCAGCAGCCCAGGGACAGGGTACAACTATGGCTACACCTTC.

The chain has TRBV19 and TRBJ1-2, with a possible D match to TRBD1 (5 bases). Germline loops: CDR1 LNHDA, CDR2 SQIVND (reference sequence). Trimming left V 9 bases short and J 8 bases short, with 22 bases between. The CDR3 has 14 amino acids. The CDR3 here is CASNPRVTAGGYTF. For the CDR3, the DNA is TGTGCCAGCAACCCACGAGTGACAGCGGGGGGCTACACCTTC.

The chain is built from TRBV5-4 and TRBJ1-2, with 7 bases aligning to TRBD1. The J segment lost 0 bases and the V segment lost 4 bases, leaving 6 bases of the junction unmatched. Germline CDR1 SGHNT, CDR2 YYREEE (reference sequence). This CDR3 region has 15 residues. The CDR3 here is CASSDRDRSNYGYTF. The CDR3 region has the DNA TGTGCCAGCAGCGACCGGGACAGATCTAACTATGGCTACACCTTC.

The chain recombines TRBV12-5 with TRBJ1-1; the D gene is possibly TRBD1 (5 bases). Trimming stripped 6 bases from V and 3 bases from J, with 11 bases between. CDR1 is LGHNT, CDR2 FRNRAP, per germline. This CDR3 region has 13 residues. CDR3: CASGRLGDTEAFF. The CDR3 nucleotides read TGTGCTAGTGGCCGGTTAGGGGACACTGAAGCTTTCTTT.

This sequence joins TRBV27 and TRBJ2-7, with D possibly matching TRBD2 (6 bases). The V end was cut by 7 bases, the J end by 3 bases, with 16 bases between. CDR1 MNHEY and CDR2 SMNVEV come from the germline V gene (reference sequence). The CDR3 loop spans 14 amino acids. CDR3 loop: CASILLVGSYEQYF. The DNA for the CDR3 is TGTGCCAGCATCCTCTTAGTCGGGAGCTACGAGCAGTACTTC.